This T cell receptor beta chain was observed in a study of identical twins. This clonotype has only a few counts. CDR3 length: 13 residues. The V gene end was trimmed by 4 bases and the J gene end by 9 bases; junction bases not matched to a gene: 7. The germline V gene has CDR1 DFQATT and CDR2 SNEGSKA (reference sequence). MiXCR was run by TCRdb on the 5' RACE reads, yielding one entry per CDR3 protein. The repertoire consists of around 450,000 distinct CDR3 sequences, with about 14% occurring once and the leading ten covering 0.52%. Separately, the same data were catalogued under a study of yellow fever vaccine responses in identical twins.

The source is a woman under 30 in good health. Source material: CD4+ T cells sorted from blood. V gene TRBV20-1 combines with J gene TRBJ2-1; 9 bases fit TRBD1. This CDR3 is CSATGQGPGEQFF. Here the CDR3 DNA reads TGCAGTGCTACGGGACAGGGTCCTGGTGAGCAGTTCTTC.